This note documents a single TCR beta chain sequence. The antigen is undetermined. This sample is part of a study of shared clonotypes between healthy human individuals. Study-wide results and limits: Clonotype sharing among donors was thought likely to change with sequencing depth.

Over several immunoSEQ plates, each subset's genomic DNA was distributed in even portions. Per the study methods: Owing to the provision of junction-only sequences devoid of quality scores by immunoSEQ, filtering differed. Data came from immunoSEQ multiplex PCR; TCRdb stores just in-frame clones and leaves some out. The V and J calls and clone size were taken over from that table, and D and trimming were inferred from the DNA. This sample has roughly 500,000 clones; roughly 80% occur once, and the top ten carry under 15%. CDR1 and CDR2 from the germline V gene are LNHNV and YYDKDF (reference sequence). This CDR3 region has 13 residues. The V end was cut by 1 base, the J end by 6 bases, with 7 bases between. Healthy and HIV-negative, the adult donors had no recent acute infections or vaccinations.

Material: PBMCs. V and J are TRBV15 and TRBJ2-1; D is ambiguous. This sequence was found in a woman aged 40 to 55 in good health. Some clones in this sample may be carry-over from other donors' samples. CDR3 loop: CATSRGRSNEQFF. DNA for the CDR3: TGTGCCACCAGCAGAGGGCGTAGCAATGAGCAGTTCTTC.